This T cell receptor beta chain was sequenced in a study of cytomegalovirus exposure and HLA in healthy donors. Comments on this clone: Its matching antigen is unknown.

Points from the study as a whole: As was reported, the classifier diagnosed cytomegalovirus status with high specificity and sensitivity. Later analysis associated a missense DCLRE1C variant with TCR beta V- and J-gene trimming. A later analysis showed HLA-associated TCR beta chains outstripping equally common others in clonal expansion.

Germline CDR1 is MNHNS and CDR2 is SASEGT. The ends were cut back, 6 bases at V and 6 bases at J, with 14 bases in the middle. CDR3 length: 14 amino acids. PCR employed 60 Vbeta and 13 Jbeta primers. Data came from immunoSEQ multiplex PCR; TCRdb stores just in-frame clones and leaves some out. The sample carries some 76,000 clones, around 65% recorded once. The sample was PBMCs. The chain employs TRBV6-1 and TRBJ1-4; D is uncertain. The receptor comes from a man in his sixties in good health and CMV-seropositive. The CDR3 DNA reads as TGTGCCAGCAGGAGGAGGCTGCTGGATGAAAAACTGTTTTTT. Amino acids: CASRRRLLDEKLFF.